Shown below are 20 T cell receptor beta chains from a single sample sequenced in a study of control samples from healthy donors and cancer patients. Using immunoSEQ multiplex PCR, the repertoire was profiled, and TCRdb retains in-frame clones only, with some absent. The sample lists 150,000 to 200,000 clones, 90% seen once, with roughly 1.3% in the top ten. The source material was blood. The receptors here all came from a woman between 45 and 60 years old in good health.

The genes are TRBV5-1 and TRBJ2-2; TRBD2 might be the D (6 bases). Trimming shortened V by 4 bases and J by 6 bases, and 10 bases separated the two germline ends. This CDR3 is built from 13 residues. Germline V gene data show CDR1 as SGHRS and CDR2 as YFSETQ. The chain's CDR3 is CASSLGGSGELFF. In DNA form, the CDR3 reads TGCGCCAGCAGCCTCGGGGGTTCCGGGGAGCTGTTTTTT.

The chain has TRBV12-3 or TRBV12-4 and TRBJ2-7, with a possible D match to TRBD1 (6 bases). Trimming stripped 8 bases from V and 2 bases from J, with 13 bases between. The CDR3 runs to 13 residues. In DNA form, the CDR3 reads TGTGCCAGCTCGTTTGGACAGCCCTACGAGCAGTACTTC. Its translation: CASSFGQPYEQYF.

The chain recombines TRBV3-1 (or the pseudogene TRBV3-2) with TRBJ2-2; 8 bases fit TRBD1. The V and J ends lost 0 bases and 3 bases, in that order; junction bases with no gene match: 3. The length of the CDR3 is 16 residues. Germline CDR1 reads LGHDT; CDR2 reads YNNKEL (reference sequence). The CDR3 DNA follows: TGTGCCAGCAGCCAAGAAGGGACAGGTTACACCGGGGAGCTGTTTTTT. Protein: CASSQEGTGYTGELFF.

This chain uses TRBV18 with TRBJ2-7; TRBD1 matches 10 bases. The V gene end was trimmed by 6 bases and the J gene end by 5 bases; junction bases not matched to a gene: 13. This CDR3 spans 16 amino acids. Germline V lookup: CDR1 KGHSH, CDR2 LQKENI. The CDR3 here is CASSPGAGTGEHEQYF. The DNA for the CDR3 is TGTGCCAGCTCGCCTGGAGCCGGGACAGGGGAGCACGAGCAGTACTTC.

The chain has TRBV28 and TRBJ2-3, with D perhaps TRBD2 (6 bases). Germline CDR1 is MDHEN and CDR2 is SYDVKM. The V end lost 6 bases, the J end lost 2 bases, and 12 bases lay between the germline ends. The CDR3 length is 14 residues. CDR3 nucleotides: TGTGCCAGCAGCCTGGGGACTTACACAGATACGCAGTATTTT. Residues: CASSLGTYTDTQYF. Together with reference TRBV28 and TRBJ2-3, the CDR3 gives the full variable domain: DVKVTQSSRYLVKRTGEKVFLECVQDMDHENMFWYRQDPGLGLRLIYFSYDVKMKEKGDIPEGYSVSREKKERFSLILESASTNQTSMYLCASSLGTYTDTQYFGPGTRLTVL.

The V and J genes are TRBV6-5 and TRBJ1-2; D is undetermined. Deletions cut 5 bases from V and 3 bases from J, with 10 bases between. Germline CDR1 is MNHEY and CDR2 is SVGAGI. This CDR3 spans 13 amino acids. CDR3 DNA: TGTGCCAGCAGTAGGGCCGATGACTATGGCTACACCTTC. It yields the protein CASSRADDYGYTF.

Here the CDR3 reads CASSSSGLAAYNEQFF. CDR3 sequence (DNA): TGTGCCAGCAGCTCATCGGGACTAGCGGCCTACAATGAGCAGTTCTTC. This rearrangement joins TRBV7-8 to TRBJ2-1; 11 bases agree with TRBD2. The germline CDR1 and CDR2 sequences are SGHVS and FQNEAQ. This CDR3 is 16 amino acids long. Trimming cost V 4 bases and J 2 bases; bases outside gene matches: 4.

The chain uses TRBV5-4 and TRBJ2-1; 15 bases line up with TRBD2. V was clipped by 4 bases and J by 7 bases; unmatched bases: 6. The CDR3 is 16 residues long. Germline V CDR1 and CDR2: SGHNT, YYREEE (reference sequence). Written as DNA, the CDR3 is TGTGCCAGCAGCCCTGGACTAGCGGGGGGGCGGAATGAGCAGTTCTTC. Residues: CASSPGLAGGRNEQFF. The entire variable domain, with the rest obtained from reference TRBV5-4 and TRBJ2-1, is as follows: ETGVTQSPTHLIKTRGQQVTLRCSSQSGHNTVSWYQQALGQGPQFIFQYYREEENGRGNFPPRFSGLQFPNYSSELNVNALELDDSALYLCASSPGLAGGRNEQFFGPGTRLTVL.

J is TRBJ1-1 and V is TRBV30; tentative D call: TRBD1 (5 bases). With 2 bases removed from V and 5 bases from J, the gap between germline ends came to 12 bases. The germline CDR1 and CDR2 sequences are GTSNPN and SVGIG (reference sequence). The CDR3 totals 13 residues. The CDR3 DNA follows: TGTGCCTGGAGTAAGTTGGGGGGAACTGAAGCTTTCTTT. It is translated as CAWSKLGGTEAFF.

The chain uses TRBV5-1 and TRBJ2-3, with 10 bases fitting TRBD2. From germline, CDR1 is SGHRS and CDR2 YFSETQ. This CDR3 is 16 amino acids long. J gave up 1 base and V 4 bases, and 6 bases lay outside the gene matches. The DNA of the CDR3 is TGCGCCAGCAGCGAGACCGGGACTAGCGGCACAGATACGCAGTATTTT. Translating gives CASSETGTSGTDTQYF. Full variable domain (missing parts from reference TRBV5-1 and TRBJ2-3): KAGVTQTPRYLIKTRGQQVTLSCSPISGHRSVSWYQQTPGQGLQFLFEYFSETQRNKGNFPGRFSGRQFSNSRSEMNVSTLELGDSALYLCASSETGTSGTDTQYFGPGTRLTVL.

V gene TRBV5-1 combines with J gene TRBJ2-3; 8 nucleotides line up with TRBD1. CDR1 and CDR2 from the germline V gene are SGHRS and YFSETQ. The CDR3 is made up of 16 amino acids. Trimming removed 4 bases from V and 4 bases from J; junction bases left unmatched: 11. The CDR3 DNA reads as TGCGCCAGCAGCCCAAGTTCAGGGGGCATGGCAGATACGCAGTATTTT. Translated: CASSPSSGGMADTQYF.

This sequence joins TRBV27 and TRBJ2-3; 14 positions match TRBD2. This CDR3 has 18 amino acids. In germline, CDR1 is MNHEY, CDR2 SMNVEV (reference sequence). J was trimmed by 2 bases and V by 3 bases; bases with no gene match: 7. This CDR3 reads CASSFLTSGRVSTDTQYF. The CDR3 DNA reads TGTGCCAGCAGTTTTTTGACTAGCGGGAGGGTTTCCACAGATACGCAGTATTTT.

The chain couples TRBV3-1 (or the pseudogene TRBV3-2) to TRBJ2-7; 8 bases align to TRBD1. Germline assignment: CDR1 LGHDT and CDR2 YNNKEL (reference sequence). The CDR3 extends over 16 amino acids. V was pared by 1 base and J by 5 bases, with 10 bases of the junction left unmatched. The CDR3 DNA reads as TGTGCCAGCAGCCAAGTTGCAGGGGGCAATCAGAACGAGCAGTACTTC. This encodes CASSQVAGGNQNEQYF.

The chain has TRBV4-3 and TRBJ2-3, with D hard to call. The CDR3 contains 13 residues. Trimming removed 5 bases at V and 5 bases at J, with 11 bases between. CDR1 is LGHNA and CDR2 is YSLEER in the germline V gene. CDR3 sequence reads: CASSAQVGDTQYF. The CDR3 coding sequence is TGCGCCAGCAGCGCTCAGGTGGGAGATACGCAGTATTTT.

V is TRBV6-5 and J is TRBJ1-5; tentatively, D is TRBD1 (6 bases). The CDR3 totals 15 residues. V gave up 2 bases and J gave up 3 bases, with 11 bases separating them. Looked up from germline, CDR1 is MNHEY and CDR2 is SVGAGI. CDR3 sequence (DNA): TGTGCCAGCAGTTACGCAGGGGACCTCAATCAGCCCCAGCATTTT. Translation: CASSYAGDLNQPQHF.

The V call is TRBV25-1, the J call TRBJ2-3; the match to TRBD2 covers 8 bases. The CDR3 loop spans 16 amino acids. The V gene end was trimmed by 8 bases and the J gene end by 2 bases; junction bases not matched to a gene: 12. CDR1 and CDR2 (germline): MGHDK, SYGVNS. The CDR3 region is CASSERPGGLTDTQYF. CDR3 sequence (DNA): TGTGCCAGCTCCGAGAGGCCGGGGGGGCTCACAGATACGCAGTATTTT.

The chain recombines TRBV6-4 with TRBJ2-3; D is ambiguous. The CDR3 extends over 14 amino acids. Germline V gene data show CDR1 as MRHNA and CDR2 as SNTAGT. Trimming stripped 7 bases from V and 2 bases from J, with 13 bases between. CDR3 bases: TGTGCCAGCAAACCGGGTAGGGACACAGATACGCAGTATTTT. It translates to CASKPGRDTDTQYF.

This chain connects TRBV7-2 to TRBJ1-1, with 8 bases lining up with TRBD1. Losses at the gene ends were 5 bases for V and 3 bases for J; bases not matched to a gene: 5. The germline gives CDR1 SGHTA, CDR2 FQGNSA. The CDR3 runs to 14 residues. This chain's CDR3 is CASSPRGQDTEAFF. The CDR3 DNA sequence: TGTGCCAGCAGCCCCAGGGGGCAGGACACTGAAGCTTTCTTT.

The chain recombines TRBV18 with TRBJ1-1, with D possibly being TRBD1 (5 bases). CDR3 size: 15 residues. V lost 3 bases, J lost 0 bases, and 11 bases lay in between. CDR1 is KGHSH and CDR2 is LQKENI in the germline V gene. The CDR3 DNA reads TGTGCCAGCTCACCTTTCGGGACGGTGAACACTGAAGCTTTCTTT. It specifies CASSPFGTVNTEAFF.

CDR3 residues: CARGTGTTDTQYF. The CDR3 DNA reads TGTGCCAGGGGGACAGGGACCACAGATACGCAGTATTTT. V usage is TRBV2 and J usage is TRBJ2-3, with 9 nucleotides matching TRBD1. Germline trimming cut 9 bases from V and 2 bases from J; bases unmatched to any gene: 3. The CDR3 length is 13 residues. Germline V gene lookup returns CDR1 SNHLY and CDR2 FYNNEI.